The clone carrying this T cell receptor (beta chain) came up a few times. Its antigen remains unidentified. The data stem from a study of beta chain features in type 1 diabetes. General study findings and limits: Significant though moderate, a shortening of TCRB CDR3s appeared in all four CD4+ subsets of Type 1 diabetes patients.

This CDR3 is built from 15 residues. V lost 7 bases to trimming and J lost 1 base; unmatched junction nucleotides: 8. Germline values: CDR1 GTSNPN, CDR2 SVGIG (reference sequence). Every isolated RNA sample was fully reverse transcribed, so sequencing captured expressed TCRB transcripts. The repertoire was sequenced with immunoSEQ multiplex PCR; TCRdb's copy has only in-frame clones and lacks some. The sample has roughly 150,000 clones, approximately 8.7% seen once. The authors obtained over 95% purity in all sorted populations. This chain links TRBV30 with TRBJ1-4; 8 bases map to TRBD1. This sequence originates from a woman aged 30 to 39 with type 1 diabetes. Sequenced: central memory CD4+ T cells from blood. Here the CDR3 DNA reads TGTGCCTCCTCGGACAGGGCCGGAACTAATGAAAAACTGTTTTTT. The encoded protein is CASSDRAGTNEKLFF. Based on the CDR3 plus reference TRBV30 and TRBJ1-4, the full variable domain is SQTIHQWPATLVQPVGSPLSLECTVEGTSNPNLYWYRQAAGRGLQLLFYSVGIGQISSEVPQNLSASRPQDRQFILSSKKLLLSDSGFYLCASSDRAGTNEKLFFGSGTQLSVL.